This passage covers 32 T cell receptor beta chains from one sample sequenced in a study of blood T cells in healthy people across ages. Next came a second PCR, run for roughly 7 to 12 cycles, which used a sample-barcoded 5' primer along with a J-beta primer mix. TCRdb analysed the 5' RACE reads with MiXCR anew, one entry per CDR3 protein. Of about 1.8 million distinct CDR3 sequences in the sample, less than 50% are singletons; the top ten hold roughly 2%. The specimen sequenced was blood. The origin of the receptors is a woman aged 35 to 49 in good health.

CDR3 DNA: TGTGCCAGCAGCTCTCCTACCGGGACAGGGGGCGATCAGCCCCAGCATTTT. Translation gives CASSSPTGTGGDQPQHF. V and J are TRBV7-9 and TRBJ1-5; TRBD1 matches at 12 bases. The CDR3 is made up of 17 amino acids. V was clipped by 4 bases and J by 5 bases; unmatched bases: 9. Per germline, CDR1 SEHNR and CDR2 FQNEAQ (reference sequence).

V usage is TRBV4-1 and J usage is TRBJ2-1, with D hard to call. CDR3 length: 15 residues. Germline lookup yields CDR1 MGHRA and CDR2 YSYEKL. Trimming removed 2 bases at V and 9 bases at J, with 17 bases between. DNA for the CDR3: TGCGCCAGCAGCCAAATAGTACTGTTCGGGTTTGAGCAGTTCTTC. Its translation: CASSQIVLFGFEQFF.

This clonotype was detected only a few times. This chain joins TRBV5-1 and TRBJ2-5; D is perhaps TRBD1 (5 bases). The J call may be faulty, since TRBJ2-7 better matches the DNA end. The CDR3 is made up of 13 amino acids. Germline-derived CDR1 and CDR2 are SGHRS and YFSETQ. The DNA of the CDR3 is TGCGCCAGCAGCCGCAGGGTAGGGGACGAGCAGTACTTC. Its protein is CASSRRVGDEQYF.

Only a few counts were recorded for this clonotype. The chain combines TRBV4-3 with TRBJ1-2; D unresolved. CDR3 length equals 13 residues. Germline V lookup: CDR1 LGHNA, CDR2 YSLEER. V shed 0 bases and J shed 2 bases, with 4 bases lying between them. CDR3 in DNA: TGCGCCAGCAGCCAAGAATTCAACTATGGCTACACCTTC. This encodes CASSQEFNYGYTF.

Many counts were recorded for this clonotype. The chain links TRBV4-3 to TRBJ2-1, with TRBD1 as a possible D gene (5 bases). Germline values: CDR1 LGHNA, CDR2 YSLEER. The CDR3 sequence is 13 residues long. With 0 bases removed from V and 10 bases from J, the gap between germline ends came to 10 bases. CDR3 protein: CASSQEPRTEQFF. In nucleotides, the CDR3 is TGCGCCAGCAGCCAAGAACCGCGGACAGAGCAGTTCTTC.

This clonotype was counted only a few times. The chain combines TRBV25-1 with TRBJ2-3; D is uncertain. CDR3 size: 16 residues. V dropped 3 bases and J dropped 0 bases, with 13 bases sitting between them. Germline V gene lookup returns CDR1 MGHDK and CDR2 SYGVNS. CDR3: CASSDLSRPSTDTQYF. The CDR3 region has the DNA TGTGCCAGCAGTGATCTCTCCAGGCCCAGCACAGATACGCAGTATTTT.

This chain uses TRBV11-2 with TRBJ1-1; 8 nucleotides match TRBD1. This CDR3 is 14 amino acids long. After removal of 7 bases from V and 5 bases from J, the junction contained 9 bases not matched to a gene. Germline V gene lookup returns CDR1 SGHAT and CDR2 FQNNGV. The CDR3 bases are TGTGCCAGCACCAAAGGACAGGGATGGACTGAAGCTTTCTTT. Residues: CASTKGQGWTEAFF.

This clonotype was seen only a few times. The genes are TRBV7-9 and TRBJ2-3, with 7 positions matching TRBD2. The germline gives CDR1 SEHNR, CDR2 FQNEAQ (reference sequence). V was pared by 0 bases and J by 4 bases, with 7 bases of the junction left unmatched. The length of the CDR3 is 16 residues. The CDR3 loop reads CASSLANGGNSDTQYF. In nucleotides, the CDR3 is TGTGCCAGCAGCTTAGCGAACGGGGGGAACTCAGATACGCAGTATTTT.

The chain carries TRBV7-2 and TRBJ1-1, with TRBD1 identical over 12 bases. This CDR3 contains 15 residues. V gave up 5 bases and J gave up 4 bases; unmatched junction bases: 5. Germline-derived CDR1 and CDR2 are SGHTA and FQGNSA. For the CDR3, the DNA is TGTGCCAGCAGCGGGACAGGGGGCTTTGGCACTGAAGCTTTCTTT. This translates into CASSGTGGFGTEAFF.

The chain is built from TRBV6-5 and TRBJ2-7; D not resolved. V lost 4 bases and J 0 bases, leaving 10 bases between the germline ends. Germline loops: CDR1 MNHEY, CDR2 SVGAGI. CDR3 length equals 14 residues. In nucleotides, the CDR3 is TGTGCCAGCAGTTGGGTCTCCAGCTCCTACGAGCAGTACTTC. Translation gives CASSWVSSSYEQYF.

CDR3 region: CASRTLAGRSTDTQYF. The DNA of the CDR3 is TGTGCCAGCAGGACTCTAGCGGGGCGAAGCACAGATACGCAGTATTTT. The genes are TRBV6-1 and TRBJ2-3, with 9 bases fitting TRBD2. V dropped 6 bases and J dropped 0; count of bases not matched to a gene: 7. The length of the CDR3 is 16 residues. Germline V gene lookup returns CDR1 MNHNS and CDR2 SASEGT.

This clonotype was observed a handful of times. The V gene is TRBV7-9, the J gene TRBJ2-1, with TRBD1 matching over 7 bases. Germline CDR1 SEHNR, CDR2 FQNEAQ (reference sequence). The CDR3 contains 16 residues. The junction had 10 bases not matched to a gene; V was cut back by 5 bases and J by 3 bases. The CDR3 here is CASSHPGTARYNEQFF. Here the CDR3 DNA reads TGTGCCAGCAGCCATCCTGGGACAGCACGCTACAATGAGCAGTTCTTC.

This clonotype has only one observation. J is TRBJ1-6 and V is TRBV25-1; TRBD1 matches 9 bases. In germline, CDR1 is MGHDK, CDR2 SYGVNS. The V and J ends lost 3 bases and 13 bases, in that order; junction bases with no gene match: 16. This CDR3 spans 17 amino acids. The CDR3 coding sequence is TGTGCCAGCAGTGATCTTCCGGGACAGGGCTTAAGTGCGCCCCTCCACTTT. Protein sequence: CASSDLPGQGLSAPLHF.

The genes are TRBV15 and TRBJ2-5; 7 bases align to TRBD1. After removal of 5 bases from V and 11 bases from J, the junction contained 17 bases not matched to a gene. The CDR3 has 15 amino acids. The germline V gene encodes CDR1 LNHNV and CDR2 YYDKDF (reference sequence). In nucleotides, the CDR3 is TGTGCCACCAGCCTTGACAGGGTGGTTAACAATGAGCAGTACTTC. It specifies CATSLDRVVNNEQYF.

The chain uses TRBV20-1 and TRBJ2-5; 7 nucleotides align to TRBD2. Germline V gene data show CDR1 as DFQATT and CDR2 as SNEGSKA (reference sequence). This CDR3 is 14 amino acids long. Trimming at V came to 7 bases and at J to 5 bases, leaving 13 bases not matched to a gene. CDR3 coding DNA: TGCAGTGGAAGCCGGGCCTTGGGGGGGGAGACCCAGTACTTC. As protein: CSGSRALGGETQYF.

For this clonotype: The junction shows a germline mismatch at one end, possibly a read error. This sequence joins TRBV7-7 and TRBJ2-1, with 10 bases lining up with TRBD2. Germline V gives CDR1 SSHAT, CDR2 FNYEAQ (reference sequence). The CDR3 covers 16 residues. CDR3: CASSLESGGASVEQFF. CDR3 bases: TGTGCTAGCAGCTTAGAGAGCGGGGGGGCCTCTGTTGAGCAGTTCTTC.

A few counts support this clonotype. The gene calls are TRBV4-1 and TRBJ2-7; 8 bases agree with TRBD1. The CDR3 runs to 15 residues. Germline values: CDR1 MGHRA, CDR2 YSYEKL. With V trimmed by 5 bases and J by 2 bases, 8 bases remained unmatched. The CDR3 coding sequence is TGCGCCAGCAGCGCAATTCAGACAGGGGCCTACGAGCAGTACTTC. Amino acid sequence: CASSAIQTGAYEQYF.

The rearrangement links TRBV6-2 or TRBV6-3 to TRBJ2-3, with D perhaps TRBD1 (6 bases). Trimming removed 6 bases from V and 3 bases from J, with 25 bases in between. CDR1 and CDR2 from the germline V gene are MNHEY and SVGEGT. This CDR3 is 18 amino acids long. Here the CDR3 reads CASSRPGRNRARTDTQYF. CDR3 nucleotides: TGTGCCAGCAGCCGCCCGGGTAGGAACAGGGCGCGAACAGATACGCAGTATTTT.

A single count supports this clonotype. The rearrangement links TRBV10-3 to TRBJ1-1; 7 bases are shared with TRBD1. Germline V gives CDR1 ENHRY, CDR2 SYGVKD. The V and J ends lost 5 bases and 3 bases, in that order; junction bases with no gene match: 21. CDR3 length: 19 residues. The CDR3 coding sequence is TGTGCCATCAGTTCCCCGGGACAGCATAAAAAGTGGGGTTACACTGAAGCTTTCTTT. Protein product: CAISSPGQHKKWGYTEAFF.

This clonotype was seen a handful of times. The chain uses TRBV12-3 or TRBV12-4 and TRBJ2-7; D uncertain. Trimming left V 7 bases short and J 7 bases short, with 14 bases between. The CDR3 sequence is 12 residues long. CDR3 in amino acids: CASTSPPGEQYF. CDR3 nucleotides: TGTGCCAGCACCTCCCCTCCAGGAGAGCAGTACTTC.

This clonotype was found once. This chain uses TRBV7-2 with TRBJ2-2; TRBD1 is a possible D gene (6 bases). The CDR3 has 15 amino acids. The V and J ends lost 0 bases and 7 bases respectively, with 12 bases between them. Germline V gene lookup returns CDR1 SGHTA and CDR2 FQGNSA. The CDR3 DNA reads TGTGCCAGCAGCTTAGCAGGGGTCAGGGGCGGGGAGCTGTTTTTT. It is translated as CASSLAGVRGGELFF.

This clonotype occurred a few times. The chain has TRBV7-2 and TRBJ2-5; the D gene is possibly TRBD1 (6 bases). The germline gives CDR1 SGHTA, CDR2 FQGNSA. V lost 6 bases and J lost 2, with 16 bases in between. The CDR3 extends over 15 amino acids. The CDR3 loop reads CASRPLRQVQETQYF. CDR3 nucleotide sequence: TGTGCCAGCAGGCCCCTTAGACAGGTACAAGAGACCCAGTACTTC.

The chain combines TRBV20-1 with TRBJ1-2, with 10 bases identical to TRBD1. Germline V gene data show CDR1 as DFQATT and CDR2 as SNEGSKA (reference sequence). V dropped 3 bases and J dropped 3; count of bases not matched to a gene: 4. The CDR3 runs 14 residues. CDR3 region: CSARAGTGDYGYTF. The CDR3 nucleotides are TGCAGTGCTAGGGCCGGGACAGGGGACTATGGCTACACCTTC.

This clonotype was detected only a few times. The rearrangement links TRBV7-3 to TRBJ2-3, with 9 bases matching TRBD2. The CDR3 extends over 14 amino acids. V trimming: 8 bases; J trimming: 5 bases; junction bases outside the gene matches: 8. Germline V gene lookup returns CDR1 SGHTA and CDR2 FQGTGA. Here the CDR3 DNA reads TGTGCCAGCTCGCCTAGCGGGGCGGAAGATACGCAGTATTTT. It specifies CASSPSGAEDTQYF.

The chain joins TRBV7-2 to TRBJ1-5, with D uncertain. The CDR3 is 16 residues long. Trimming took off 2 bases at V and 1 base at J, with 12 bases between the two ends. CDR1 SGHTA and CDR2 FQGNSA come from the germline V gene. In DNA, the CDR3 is TGTGCCAGCAGCTTATTAAGTCTTCGGAGCAATCAGCCCCAGCATTTT. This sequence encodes CASSLLSLRSNQPQHF.

The CDR3 nucleotides read TGCAGTGCGACACCAGGGGCCGCAACTAATGAAAAACTGTTTTTT. This sequence encodes CSATPGAATNEKLFF. J is TRBJ1-4 and V is TRBV20-1; weak D call: TRBD1 (6 bases). Trimming took 6 bases from V and 0 from J, leaving 14 bases between them. The CDR3 is 15 amino acids. Germline V lookup: CDR1 DFQATT, CDR2 SNEGSKA (reference sequence).

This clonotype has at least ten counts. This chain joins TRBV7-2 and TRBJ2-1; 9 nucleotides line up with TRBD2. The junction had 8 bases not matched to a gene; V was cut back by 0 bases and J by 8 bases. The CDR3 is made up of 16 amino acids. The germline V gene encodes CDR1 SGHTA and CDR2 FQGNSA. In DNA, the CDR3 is TGTGCCAGCAGCTTAGCGTGGGGCGGGGGGGCCCATGAGCAGTTCTTC. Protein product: CASSLAWGGGAHEQFF.

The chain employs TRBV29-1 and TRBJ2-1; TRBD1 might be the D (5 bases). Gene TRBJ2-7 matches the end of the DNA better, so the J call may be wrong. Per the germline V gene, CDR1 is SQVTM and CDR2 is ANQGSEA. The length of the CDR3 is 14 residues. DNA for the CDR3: TGCAGCGCAGCAGGGATGAGCTCCTACAATGAGCAGTACTTC. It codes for CSAAGMSSYNEQYF.

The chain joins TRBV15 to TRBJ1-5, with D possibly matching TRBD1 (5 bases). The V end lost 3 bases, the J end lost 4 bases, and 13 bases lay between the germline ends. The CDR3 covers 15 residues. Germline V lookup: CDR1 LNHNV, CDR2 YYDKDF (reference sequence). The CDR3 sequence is CATSRDGGTNQPQHF. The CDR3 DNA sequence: TGTGCCACCAGCAGGGACGGGGGAACGAATCAGCCCCAGCATTTT.

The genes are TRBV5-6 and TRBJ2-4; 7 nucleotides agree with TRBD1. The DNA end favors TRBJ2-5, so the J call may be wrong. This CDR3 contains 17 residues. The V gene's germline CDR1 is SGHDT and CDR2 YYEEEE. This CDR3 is CATSEEAGTEIQETQYF. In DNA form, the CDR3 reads TGTGCCACCTCAGAAGAAGCCGGGACAGAGATCCAAGAGACCCAGTACTTC.

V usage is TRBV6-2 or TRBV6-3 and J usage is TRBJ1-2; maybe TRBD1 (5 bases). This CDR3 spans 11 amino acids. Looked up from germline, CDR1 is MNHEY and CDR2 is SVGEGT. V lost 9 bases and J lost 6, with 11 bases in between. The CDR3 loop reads CASQRGNGYTF. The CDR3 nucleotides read TGTGCCAGTCAACGGGGGAATGGCTACACCTTC.

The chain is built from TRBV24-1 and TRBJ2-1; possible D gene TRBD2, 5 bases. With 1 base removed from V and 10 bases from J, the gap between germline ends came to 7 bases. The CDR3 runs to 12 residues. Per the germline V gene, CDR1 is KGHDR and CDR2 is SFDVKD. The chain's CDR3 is CATSDFRGEQFF. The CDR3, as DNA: TGTGCCACCAGTGATTTTAGAGGGGAGCAGTTCTTC.